This T cell receptor beta chain was observed in a study of shared clonotypes between healthy human individuals. This table comes from immunoSEQ multiplex PCR, and its TCRdb copy is limited to in-frame clones, with some not included. Seen here are about 680,000 clones, around 73% observed once, and the top ten hold around 1.7%. The V and J ends lost 0 bases and 2 bases respectively, with 9 bases between them. CDR1 is MGHRA and CDR2 is YSYEKL in the germline V gene. The CDR3 loop spans 15 amino acids. The gene calls are TRBV4-1 and TRBJ2-3; D remains ambiguous. The sample taken for sequencing was memory CD4+ T cells sorted from blood. Documented subset: CD45RA-negative fraction. This TCR derives from a woman aged 25 to 39 in good health. CDR3: CASSQEKFLTDTQYF. The CDR3 nucleotides read TGCGCCAGCAGCCAAGAAAAGTTTCTCACAGATACGCAGTATTTT.